This T cell receptor beta chain was sequenced for a study of identifying expanded T cells in peripheral blood. The CDR3 runs to 14 residues. CDR1 and CDR2 (germline): LNHDA, SQIVND (reference sequence). V gave up 4 bases and J gave up 11 bases; unmatched junction bases: 12. Repertoires were generated with immunoSEQ multiplex PCR, while TCRdb's copy carries only in-frame clones and drops some. The table shows some 72,000 clones, with roughly 88% occurring only once. Study-level points and caveats: Technical replicates showed around 1.3 changed clones; two weeks approximately 15; four weeks 19. Across healthy donors, higher total template counts meant significantly greater roughly 2-week count variance.

During the collection period, no donor immune events like infections were recorded. This clone occurred a few times. The target antigen is unknown. Input material: blood. The chain joins TRBV19 to TRBJ2-7, with 9 bases fitting TRBD2. This clonotype was obtained from a person between 18 and 75 years old in good health. CDR3 in DNA: TGTGCCAGTAGTACAGTCAATGCGGGAGGGCCCGAGTACTTC. Amino acids: CASSTVNAGGPEYF.